Listed below are T cell receptor beta chains from one sample, sequenced in a study of T cells in Graves' hyperthyroidism and ophthalmopathy. TCRdb independently ran MiXCR on the multiplex PCR reads; one entry per CDR3 protein. The sample contains hundreds of thousands of distinct CDR3 sequences, roughly 46% of which appear only once. Sequenced: peripheral blood or thyroid tissue (not recorded which). The source of these receptors is a woman aged 18-35 years with Graves' hyperthyroidism. Both conserved end residues are part of each CDR3. The D gene is left open where the match is weak. For some rows the clone size is stated as once, few or many, or as a class when expanded; others skip it.

j_call	d_call	clone_size	v_call	cdr3_nt	cdr3_aa
TRBJ1-1	-	once	TRBV14	TGTGCCAGCAGCCACTATGTGGGAAACACTGAAGCTTTCTTT	CASSHYVGNTEAFF
TRBJ1-2	-	-	TRBV6-5	TGTGCCAGCAGTGAGTTTGGAGCCCACTATGGCTACACCTTC	CASSEFGAHYGYTF
TRBJ2-5	-	-	TRBV7-4	TGTGCCAGCAGACGTAACCAAGAGACCCAGTACTTC	CASRRNQETQYF
TRBJ1-3	-	many	TRBV7-9	TGTGCCAGCAGCTTGGAGAACACCATATATTTT	CASSLENTIYF
TRBJ1-2	-	-	TRBV19	TGTGCCAGTAGTATAAACAAGAACTATGGCTACACCTTC	CASSINKNYGYTF
TRBJ1-3	-	-	TRBV6-1	TGTGCCAGCGGAGAGACAGCCTCTGGAAACACCATATATTTT	CASGETASGNTIYF
TRBJ1-2	TRBD1	few	TRBV2	TGTGCCAGGGACGGACAGGTGGTTCGGGGCTACACCTTC	CARDGQVVRGYTF
TRBJ1-1	-	-	TRBV24-1	TGTGCCAGCAGTCTAGCCGAGAAGGGCAACACTGAAGCTTTCTTT	CASSLAEKGNTEAFF
TRBJ1-1	-	-	TRBV10-3	TGTGCCAGCAGTTACCTCCTAATGGACGGCACTGAAGCTTTCTTT	CASSYLLMDGTEAFF
TRBJ1-6	-	many	TRBV2	TGTGCCAGCAGTGAAGCGCAAAGGACACCCCTCCACTTT	CASSEAQRTPLHF
TRBJ1-4	-	-	TRBV7-8	TGTGCCAGCAGCCCCCGACAGGCAGTGGGTGAAAAACTGTTTTTT	CASSPRQAVGEKLFF
TRBJ2-1	-	-	TRBV29-1	TGCAGTGATTTACGGGGAGCAGGCGAGCAGTTCTTC	CSDLRGAGEQFF
TRBJ2-6	-	-	TRBV7-9	TGTGCCAGCAGCGATCTGGCGGCCAACGTCCTGACTTTC	CASSDLAANVLTF
TRBJ1-2	-	-	TRBV29-1	TGCAGCGTTGAAGATCGGGACATGGCCAGTTTAATTGGCTACACCTTC	CSVEDRDMASLIGYTF
TRBJ2-5	-	-	TRBV12-3/TRBV12-4	TGTGCCAGCAGTTTGGGCAGCGCCAGGAGTGACCAGTACTTC	CASSLGSARSDQYF
TRBJ2-7	TRBD2	-	TRBV24-1	TGTGCCACCAGTGACCCTGGGACTAGCGAGCAGTACTTC	CATSDPGTSEQYF
TRBJ2-6	-	-	TRBV15	TGTGCCACCAGCAGAGGGGGTGGGGCCAACGTCCTGACTTTC	CATSRGGGANVLTF
TRBJ1-4	-	-	TRBV20-1	TGCAGTGCTAGAGATCCAACTAATGAAAAACTGTTTTTT	CSARDPTNEKLFF
TRBJ1-5	-	many	TRBV24-1	TGTGCCACCAGTCGGGGGGGTCAGCCCCAGCATTTT	CATSRGGQPQHF
TRBJ1-1	-	-	TRBV19	TGTGCCTGGAGGGAGCTCGGAATAGGGAACACTGAAGCTTTCTTT	CAWRELGIGNTEAFF
TRBJ2-5	-	few	TRBV20-1	TGCAGTGCTAGAGGGATCGGGGTGGGGGAGACCCAGTACTTC	CSARGIGVGETQYF
TRBJ1-2	TRBD1	few	TRBV2	TGTGCCAGCAGTGGGGGACAGCTATATGGCCACACCTTC	CASSGGQLYGHTF
TRBJ2-7	TRBD2	-	TRBV2	TGTGCCAGCAGTGCTCGCGGGAGCGTTGGCGAGCAGTACTTC	CASSARGSVGEQYF
TRBJ1-2	-	few	TRBV25-1	TGTGCCAGCAGTTACTCGATGAGCATTAGGGGAGGGGGCTACACCTTC	CASSYSMSIRGGGYTF
TRBJ1-4	-	-	TRBV7-8	TGTGCCAGCAGCTTAGCACTGAATGAAAAACTGTTTTTT	CASSLALNEKLFF
TRBJ2-7	-	few	TRBV7-2	TGTGCCAGCAGCTTACGGTCGCGGGAGCAGTACTTC	CASSLRSREQYF
TRBJ1-2	-	few	TRBV9	TGTGCCAGCTCCATGTACAGGGAGGAGGATGGCTACACCTTC	CASSMYREEDGYTF
TRBJ1-5	-	-	TRBV7-2	TGTGCCAGCAGCTTGGGACCCCACTGGGGCAATCAGCCCCAGCATTTT	CASSLGPHWGNQPQHF